This T cell receptor (beta chain) was captured by sequencing in a study of shared T cell receptors in the human thymus. Profiled with immunoSEQ multiplex PCR; TCRdb holds only in-frame clones, not every one. In the table there are about 660,000 clones, roughly 86% of which are singletons. The CDR3 is 17 amino acids. V dropped 0 bases and J dropped 2 bases, with 17 bases sitting between them. Germline V gives CDR1 SGHRS, CDR2 YFSETQ. These data were likewise used in another study, on human thymus T cells. That source notes: It looked as if thymic and blood repertoires used V and J genes in a biased way.

V usage is TRBV5-1 and J usage is TRBJ1-2; maybe TRBD1 (6 bases). Sequencing was done on a sample of thymocytes. This TCR came from a boy under three years old with a congenital heart defect. CDR3 protein: CASSLAAWGGTNYGYTF. CDR3 bases: TGCGCCAGCAGCTTGGCCGCGTGGGGGGGGACAAACTATGGCTACACCTTC.